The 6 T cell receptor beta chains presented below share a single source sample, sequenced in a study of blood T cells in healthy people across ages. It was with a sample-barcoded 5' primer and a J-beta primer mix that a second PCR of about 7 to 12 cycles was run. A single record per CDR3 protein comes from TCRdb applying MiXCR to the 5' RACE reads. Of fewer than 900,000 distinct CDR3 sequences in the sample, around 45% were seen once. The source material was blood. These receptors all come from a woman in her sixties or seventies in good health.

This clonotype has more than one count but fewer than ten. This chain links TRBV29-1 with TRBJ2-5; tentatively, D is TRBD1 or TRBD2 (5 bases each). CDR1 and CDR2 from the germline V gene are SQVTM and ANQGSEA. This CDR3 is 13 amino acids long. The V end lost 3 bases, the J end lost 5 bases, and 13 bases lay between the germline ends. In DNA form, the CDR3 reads TGCAGCGTTGAGGGGGTGGTTCGCGAGACCCAGTACTTC. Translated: CSVEGVVRETQYF. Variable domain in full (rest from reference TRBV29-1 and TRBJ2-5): SAVISQKPSRDICQRGTSLTIQCQVDSQVTMMFWYRQQPGQSLTLIATANQGSEATYESGFVIDKFPISRPNLTFSTLTVSNMSPEDSSIYLCSVEGVVRETQYFGPGTRLLVL.

CDR3 in DNA: TGCAGTGCTCCCCTGCGGGAGACGTCCAATGAGCAGTTCTTC. Its protein product is CSAPLRETSNEQFF. This chain uses TRBV20-1 with TRBJ2-1, with TRBD2 matching 7 bases. The CDR3 totals 14 residues. Losses at the gene ends were 5 bases for V and 6 bases for J; bases not matched to a gene: 10. Germline CDR1 is DFQATT and CDR2 is SNEGSKA (reference sequence).

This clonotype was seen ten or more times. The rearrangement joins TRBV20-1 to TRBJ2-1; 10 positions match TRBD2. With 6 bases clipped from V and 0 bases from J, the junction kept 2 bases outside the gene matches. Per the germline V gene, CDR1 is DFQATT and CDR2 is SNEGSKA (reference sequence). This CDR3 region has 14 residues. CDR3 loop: CSALAGVSYNEQFF. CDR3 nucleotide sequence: TGCAGTGCCCTAGCGGGAGTCTCCTACAATGAGCAGTTCTTC.

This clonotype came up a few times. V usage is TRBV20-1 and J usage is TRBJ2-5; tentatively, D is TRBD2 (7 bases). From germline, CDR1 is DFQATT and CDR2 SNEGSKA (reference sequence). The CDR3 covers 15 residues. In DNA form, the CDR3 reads TGCACCCACCTTTCCCCTCGGGGGGCACAAGAGACCCAGTACTTC. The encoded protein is CTHLSPRGAQETQYF.

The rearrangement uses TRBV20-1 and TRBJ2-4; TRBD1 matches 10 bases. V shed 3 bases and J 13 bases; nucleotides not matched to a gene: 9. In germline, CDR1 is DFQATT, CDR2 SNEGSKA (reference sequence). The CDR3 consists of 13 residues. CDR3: CSASRDRGYGQYF. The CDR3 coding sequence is TGCAGTGCTAGCCGGGACAGGGGCTACGGGCAGTACTTC.

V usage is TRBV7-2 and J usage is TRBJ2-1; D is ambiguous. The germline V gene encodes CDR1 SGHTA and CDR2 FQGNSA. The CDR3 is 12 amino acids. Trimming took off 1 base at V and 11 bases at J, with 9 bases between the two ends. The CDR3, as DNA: TGTGCCAGCAGCTTAGATCTAGGGAAGCAGTTCTTC. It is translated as CASSLDLGKQFF.